The rows below give T cell receptor beta chains drawn from one sample of a study of cytomegalovirus exposure and HLA in healthy donors. TCRdb's table, derived via immunoSEQ multiplex PCR, lists solely in-frame clones and lacks some. The sample lists roughly 250,000 clones, under 90% occurring once. Sequencing was done on a sample of PBMCs. Source of these receptors: a girl aged 2 to 10 in good health and CMV-seronegative. CDR3s include the opening cysteine and the closing phenylalanine or tryptophan. The D gene is left open where the match is weak. Size values are once, few and many counts, or a class for expanded clones, and some rows have none.

J	size	D	V	CDR3	DNA
TRBJ1-1	NA	NA	TRBV7-3	CASSLRAGGRNTEAFF	TGTGCCAGCAGCTTACGGGCGGGGGGGAGGAACACTGAAGCTTTCTTT
TRBJ1-6	NA	NA	TRBV7-6	CASSLGARAKDNSPLHF	TGTGCCAGCAGCTTAGGAGCGAGGGCCAAGGATAATTCACCCCTCCACTTT
TRBJ2-7	NA	TRBD2	TRBV5-1	CASSWGLAGTINYEQYF	TGCGCCAGCAGCTGGGGACTAGCGGGAACCATAAATTACGAGCAGTACTTC
TRBJ1-2	NA	NA	TRBV19	CASRPPSLLTDYGYTF	TGTGCCAGTAGACCCCCATCTCTACTCACCGACTATGGCTACACCTTC
TRBJ2-5	NA	NA	TRBV4-2	CASSPGGSVQETQYF	TGTGCCAGCAGCCCAGGGGGGTCGGTTCAAGAGACCCAGTACTTC
TRBJ2-7	NA	NA	TRBV11-2	CASSLDRGTHEQYF	TGTGCCAGCAGCTTAGACCGGGGAACCCACGAGCAGTACTTC
TRBJ2-5	NA	NA	TRBV1	CTSSQDETSGAKETQYF	TGCACCAGCAGCCAAGACGAGACTAGCGGGGCTAAAGAGACCCAGTACTTC
TRBJ1-2	few	NA	TRBV5-4	CASSLGGTYGYTF	TGTGCCAGCAGCTTGGGGGGGACATATGGCTACACCTTC
TRBJ2-1	NA	TRBD1	TRBV9	CASSPLRGQVHNEQFF	TGTGCCAGCAGTCCCCTCCGGGGACAGGTCCACAATGAGCAGTTCTTC
TRBJ1-5	once	TRBD1	TRBV10-3	CAIIGDSPRFSNQPQHF	TGTGCCATCATAGGGGACAGCCCAAGGTTTAGCAATCAGCCCCAGCATTTT
TRBJ2-7	NA	TRBD2	TRBV7-9	CASSLGEGLTPYEQYF	TGTGCCAGCAGCTTAGGGGAGGGACTCACGCCCTACGAGCAGTACTTC
TRBJ1-2	NA	NA	TRBV6-1	CASSESGYGYTF	TGTGCCAGCAGTGAGTCAGGGTACGGCTACACCTTC
TRBJ2-3	NA	TRBD2	TRBV5-1	CASSLLGGGYTDTQYF	TGCGCCAGCAGCTTATTAGGCGGGGGATACACAGATACGCAGTATTTT
TRBJ1-2	NA	TRBD1	TRBV28	CTSSDDRVANYGYTF	TGTACCAGCAGTGACGACAGGGTAGCTAACTATGGCTACACCTTC
TRBJ1-1	once	NA	TRBV25-1	CASSRGTANTEAFF	TGTGCCAGCAGTAGGGGGACGGCGAACACTGAAGCTTTCTTT
TRBJ1-2	NA	NA	TRBV28	CASGRQSLSYGYTF	TGTGCCAGCGGACGACAGTCACTATCTTATGGCTACACCTTC
TRBJ2-2	NA	NA	TRBV6-5	CATARELISAGELFF	TGTGCCACGGCGAGGGAGCTCATTTCTGCCGGGGAGCTGTTTTTT
TRBJ1-2	NA	NA	TRBV14	CASSSRWSDHGYTF	TGTGCCAGCAGCTCTCGGTGGTCCGATCATGGCTACACCTTC
TRBJ2-7	NA	NA	TRBV29-1	CSVEIQGPYEQYF	TGCAGCGTTGAAATACAGGGCCCCTACGAGCAGTACTTC
TRBJ1-5	NA	NA	TRBV7-7	CASSRLMGQPQHF	TGTGCCAGCAGCCGACTGATGGGTCAGCCCCAGCATTTT
TRBJ1-6	NA	NA	TRBV7-6	CASSLDGPGSDISPLHF	TGTGCCAGCAGCTTAGACGGCCCGGGGAGCGATATCTCACCCCTCCACTTT
TRBJ1-5	NA	TRBD1	TRBV7-9	CASSTGDQPQHF	TGTGCCAGCAGCACAGGGGATCAGCCCCAGCATTTT
TRBJ2-5	few	TRBD2	TRBV7-8	CASSFLAGGPGETQYF	TGTGCCAGCAGCTTCTTAGCGGGGGGGCCTGGGGAGACCCAGTACTTC
TRBJ1-5	NA	TRBD1	TRBV28	CASNLEGAAFNQPQHF	TGTGCCAGCAACCTGGAGGGGGCTGCCTTTAATCAGCCCCAGCATTTT
TRBJ2-4	NA	TRBD1	TRBV4-1	CASSQPLTGSKNIQYF	TGCGCCAGCAGCCAGCCGCTGACAGGGTCCAAAAACATTCAGTACTTC
TRBJ1-2	NA	NA	TRBV5-4	CASSLTATGVYGYTF	TGTGCCAGCAGCTTGACGGCTACGGGGGTGTATGGCTACACCTTC
TRBJ2-5	once	TRBD2	TRBV4-2	CASSQDQGTSGGWLSETQYF	TGTGCCAGCAGCCAAGATCAGGGGACTAGCGGGGGGTGGTTATCGGAGACCCAGTACTTC
TRBJ2-2	few	TRBD2	TRBV27	CASSRPTSGRTGELFF	TGTGCCAGCAGTAGACCAACTAGCGGGAGGACCGGGGAGCTGTTTTTT
TRBJ2-7	NA	TRBD1	TRBV6-5	CASSYGIQGHEQYF	TGTGCCAGCAGTTACGGGATACAGGGGCACGAGCAGTACTTC
TRBJ1-6	NA	NA	TRBV11-2	CASSRLTTRQAVSPLHF	TGTGCCAGCAGCCGCTTAACAACTCGGCAGGCTGTTTCACCCCTCCACTTT
TRBJ1-2	NA	TRBD1	TRBV5-4	CASSPGTGGGYTF	TGTGCCAGCAGCCCGGGGACAGGGGGCGGCTACACCTTC
TRBJ2-5	NA	NA	TRBV7-9	CASSLSQGIQETQYF	TGTGCCAGCAGCTTGTCCCAGGGAATCCAAGAGACCCAGTACTTC
TRBJ2-7	NA	TRBD1	TRBV27	CASSLRGTGSSYEQYF	TGTGCCAGCAGTTTACGGGGGACAGGGAGCTCCTACGAGCAGTACTTC
TRBJ1-1	NA	NA	TRBV27	CASSLTGNTEAFF	TGTGCCAGCAGTTTGACAGGGAACACTGAAGCTTTCTTT
TRBJ1-5	NA	NA	TRBV27	CASSRTGQTSNQPQHF	TGTGCCAGCAGTCGGACCGGACAGACTAGCAATCAGCCCCAGCATTTT
TRBJ2-3	NA	NA	TRBV11-1	CASTVKGADTQYF	TGTGCCAGCACCGTTAAAGGAGCAGATACGCAGTATTTT
TRBJ2-1	NA	TRBD2	TRBV6-1	CASSEPWDGGSSYNEQFF	TGTGCCAGCAGTGAACCTTGGGACGGCGGGAGCTCCTACAATGAGCAGTTCTTC
TRBJ2-7	NA	NA	TRBV9	CASSTLGPPPVYEQYF	TGTGCCAGCAGCACCCTGGGGCCTCCACCGGTATACGAGCAGTACTTC
TRBJ1-1	NA	NA	TRBV5-4	CASSSTVNTEAFF	TGTGCCAGCAGCTCCACAGTGAACACTGAAGCTTTCTTT
TRBJ1-3	NA	NA	TRBV27	CASTSGLPAPGNTIYF	TGTGCCAGCACCTCCGGACTCCCGGCCCCTGGAAACACCATATATTTT
TRBJ2-7	NA	NA	TRBV6-1	CASSEVGLVYEQYF	TGTGCCAGCAGTGAAGTAGGCCTAGTCTACGAGCAGTACTTC
TRBJ2-7	NA	NA	TRBV7-2	CASSFGGTSYEQYF	TGTGCCAGCAGCTTCGGCGGGACGTCCTACGAGCAGTACTTC
TRBJ2-1	NA	NA	TRBV5-1	CASSLLAGRDQFF	TGCGCCAGCAGCTTGCTTGCGGGAAGAGACCAGTTCTTC
TRBJ2-3	NA	TRBD2	TRBV5-1	CASSLGLAGPTDTQYF	TGCGCCAGCAGCTTGGGACTAGCGGGGCCCACAGATACGCAGTATTTT
TRBJ2-3	once	NA	TRBV7-9	CASSVSSTDTQYF	TGTGCCAGCAGCGTATCTAGCACAGATACGCAGTATTTT
TRBJ2-7	few	TRBD1	TRBV7-9	CASSFAQGGDREILYEQYF	TGTGCCAGCAGCTTTGCCCAGGGCGGGGACAGGGAAATCCTCTACGAGCAGTACTTC
TRBJ1-2	NA	NA	TRBV28	CASSLGFWAQGGGGYTF	TGTGCCAGCAGTTTAGGATTTTGGGCCCAGGGAGGCGGGGGCTACACCTTC
TRBJ1-5	NA	NA	TRBV18	CASSPSSQPQHF	TGTGCCAGCTCACCGTCGTCTCAGCCCCAGCATTTT